The subject of this entry is one TCR beta chain. Its antigen remains unknown. A J-beta primer mix and a sample-barcoded 5' primer were used in a second PCR of about 7 to 12 cycles. Each single sample gave us at least 2.5 million CDR3-containing paired-end reads. TCRdb re-derived calls from the 5' RACE reads in MiXCR, one entry per CDR3 protein. The data show 580,000 or so distinct CDR3 sequences, around 48% seen once. This entry belongs to a study of blood T cells in healthy people across ages. From germline, CDR1 is SGHNT and CDR2 YYREEE (reference sequence). The ends were cut back, 4 bases at V and 8 bases at J, with 21 bases in the middle. CDR3 length equals 15 residues. Study-wide findings and caveats: The recorded TCR beta diversity per million T cells decreased in a roughly linear manner with age.

The sample was blood. The origin of this receptor is a man aged 80 or over in good health. The chain joins TRBV5-4 to TRBJ1-2; tentative D call: TRBD1 (5 bases). The CDR3 DNA reads TGTGCCAGCAGCAGAAATCCCCCCTCCAGGGAAGGCTACACCTTC. It specifies CASSRNPPSREGYTF.